The 9 T cell receptor beta chains presented below share a single source sample, sequenced in a study of identical twins. TCRdb processed the 5' RACE reads anew with MiXCR; each CDR3 protein has one entry. The sample holds roughly 500,000 distinct CDR3 sequences; roughly 21% are singletons and the top ten take roughly 0.9%. These data were also filed under a second study, of T cells expressing NK-cell markers.

The sample consisted of CD4+ T cells sorted from blood. Source of these receptors: a woman under 30 in good health.

This clonotype was seen repeatedly, ten times or more. The genes are TRBV20-1 and TRBJ2-5; D unclear. This CDR3 has 12 amino acids. Trimming pared 3 bases from V and 5 bases from J, leaving 10 bases between. Germline CDR1 reads DFQATT; CDR2 reads SNEGSKA (reference sequence). CDR3 sequence (DNA): TGCAGTGCTAGTCGGCAGAAGGAGACCCAGTACTTC. Its translation: CSASRQKETQYF.

V gene TRBV6-1 combines with J gene TRBJ2-3; maybe TRBD1 (6 bases). Trimming removed 6 bases at V and 0 bases at J, with 13 bases between. The CDR3 contains 15 residues. Germline V gene data show CDR1 as MNHNS and CDR2 as SASEGT. The CDR3 region is CASRSRDTSTDTQYF. Here the CDR3 DNA reads TGTGCCAGCAGGTCCCGGGACACTAGCACAGATACGCAGTATTTT.

This clonotype was observed many times. This chain connects TRBV5-1 to TRBJ1-1; D is unclear. The CDR3 length is 14 residues. Germline lookup yields CDR1 SGHRS and CDR2 YFSETQ. With 1 base removed from V and 7 bases from J, the gap between germline ends came to 14 bases. Here the CDR3 reads CASSLLGQKGEAFF. CDR3 DNA sequence: TGCGCCAGCAGCTTGTTGGGTCAGAAAGGTGAAGCTTTCTTT.

The rearrangement uses TRBV20-1 and TRBJ1-3, with D perhaps TRBD1 (6 bases). The CDR3 length is 14 residues. CDR1 DFQATT and CDR2 SNEGSKA come from the germline V gene (reference sequence). The ends were cut back, 5 bases at V and 2 bases at J, with 13 bases in the middle. CDR3 DNA sequence: TGCAGTGCTTTTCCCGGACAGACTGGAAACACCATATATTTT. Translation gives CSAFPGQTGNTIYF.

In this sample, this clonotype turned up many times. This chain joins TRBV12-3 or TRBV12-4 and TRBJ2-1; 7 nucleotides line up with TRBD1. Trimming took 6 bases from V and 7 from J; bases not matched to a gene: 6. CDR3 length: 13 residues. The CDR3 DNA sequence: TGTGCCAGCAGCTACAGGGGTGGAAATGAGCAGTTCTTC. Translated: CASSYRGGNEQFF.

This clonotype was found a few times. J is TRBJ1-2 and V is TRBV20-1, with a weak D call TRBD1 (6 bases). The CDR3 loop spans 13 amino acids. V lost 6 bases and J lost 12, with 23 bases in between. In germline, CDR1 is DFQATT, CDR2 SNEGSKA (reference sequence). CDR3 region: CSATESGQGLHTF. The DNA of the CDR3 is TGCAGTGCGACTGAATCGGGGCAGGGGCTTCACACCTTC.

A few counts support this clonotype. The chain uses TRBV20-1 and TRBJ2-1, with 9 positions matching TRBD1. This CDR3 is built from 14 residues. The germline CDR1 and CDR2 sequences are DFQATT and SNEGSKA (reference sequence). J lost 9 bases, V lost 4 bases, and 10 bases had no gene match. The DNA for the CDR3 is TGCAGTGCTAAAACAGGGGGCGTAAGGACTGAGCAGTTCTTC. Its protein product is CSAKTGGVRTEQFF.

V gene TRBV11-2 combines with J gene TRBJ2-2; tentatively, D is TRBD1 (5 bases). Looked up from germline, CDR1 is SGHAT and CDR2 is FQNNGV. The V end was cut by 4 bases, the J end by 9 bases, with 15 bases between. The CDR3 runs to 14 residues. CDR3: CASSSQGVSRELFF. The DNA for the CDR3 is TGTGCCAGCAGCTCTCAAGGGGTGAGCCGGGAGCTGTTTTTT.

J is TRBJ2-3 and V is TRBV6-1, with a tentative D call TRBD2 (5 bases). The CDR3 spans 16 residues. The germline gives CDR1 MNHNS, CDR2 SASEGT. The germline V and J ends were trimmed by 8 bases and 0 bases, with 18 bases remaining between them. CDR3 DNA sequence: TGTGCCAGCGCTAGTGAACTAGTGACTAGCACAGATACGCAGTATTTT. Translation gives CASASELVTSTDTQYF.